Listed below are T cell receptor beta chains from one sample, sequenced in a study of blood T cell repertoires in COVID-19. Profiled with immunoSEQ multiplex PCR; TCRdb holds only in-frame clones, not every one. The sample has approximately 180,000 clones, 82% seen once. The sequenced sample was PBMCs or T cells enriched from blood (not recorded which). These receptors all come from an older woman with acute COVID-19. The CDR3 runs from the conserved cysteine through the conserved F or W. A D gene is named only where the DNA matches it firmly. For some rows the clone size is stated as once, few or many, or as a class when expanded; others skip it.

abundance,d_gene,j_gene,v_gene,CDR3nt,CDR3aa
few,NA,TRBJ1-1,TRBV5-1,TGCGCCAGCAGCCCGGGGAGAGGAGACACTGAAGCTTTCTTT,CASSPGRGDTEAFF
once,NA,TRBJ1-1,TRBV9,TGTGCCAGCAGCGTAGAGGGGCAGGGGTACACTGAAGCTTTCTTT,CASSVEGQGYTEAFF
NA,TRBD1,TRBJ1-4,TRBV5-1,TGCGCCAGCAGCGGTAGGACAGGCGAGAATGAAAAACTGTTTTTT,CASSGRTGENEKLFF
few,TRBD1,TRBJ2-1,TRBV6-5,TGTGCCAGCAGTTACTCCTTCTTGACAGGGCTGTGGTTCTTC,CASSYSFLTGLWFF
once,TRBD1,TRBJ1-1,TRBV6-5,TGTGCCAGCAGTTACGTAGGGACAGGGAAAGGGACTGAAGCTTTCTTT,CASSYVGTGKGTEAFF
NA,NA,TRBJ2-5,TRBV18,TGTGCCAGCTCACCCCTAGCGACAGAGACCCAGTACTTC,CASSPLATETQYF
few,NA,TRBJ2-3,TRBV6-2/TRBV6-3,TGTGCCAGCAGTTTCCACACAGATACGCAGTATTTT,CASSFHTDTQYF
once,NA,TRBJ2-7,TRBV6-2/TRBV6-3,TGTGCCAGCAGTTATTACGGGGAGGCGTACTTC,CASSYYGEAYF
NA,TRBD2,TRBJ2-1,TRBV2,TGTGCCGGACAAACTAGCGGGAGTTTCAATGAGCAGTTCTTC,CAGQTSGSFNEQFF
NA,TRBD1,TRBJ1-1,TRBV10-3,TGTGCCGTTACGAGGGACAGCATGAACACTGAAGCTTTCTTT,CAVTRDSMNTEAFF
NA,NA,TRBJ1-3,TRBV19,TGTGCCAGTAGTATTCTGCCTGCACTCTCTGGAAACACCATATATTTT,CASSILPALSGNTIYF
NA,TRBD2,TRBJ2-7,TRBV6-4,TGTGCCAGCAGTGAACGGGAGGGGAGATACGAGCAGTACTTC,CASSEREGRYEQYF
NA,TRBD1,TRBJ1-2,TRBV6-5,TGTGCCAGCACCAGTTATGAGACAGGGGGTCCTGGCTACACCTTC,CASTSYETGGPGYTF
once,NA,TRBJ2-7,TRBV6-2/TRBV6-3,TGTGCCAGCAGTTACCTCGATCCGGGAGAAGGGGCCGAGCAGTACTTC,CASSYLDPGEGAEQYF
NA,NA,TRBJ1-1,TRBV30,TGTGCCTGGATGCCGCCCGAAATGCGGATGAACACTGAAGCTTTCTTT,CAWMPPEMRMNTEAFF
NA,TRBD1,TRBJ2-1,TRBV4-3,TGCGCCAGCAGCTCGGGACAGTTATATGGTGAGCAGTTCTTC,CASSSGQLYGEQFF